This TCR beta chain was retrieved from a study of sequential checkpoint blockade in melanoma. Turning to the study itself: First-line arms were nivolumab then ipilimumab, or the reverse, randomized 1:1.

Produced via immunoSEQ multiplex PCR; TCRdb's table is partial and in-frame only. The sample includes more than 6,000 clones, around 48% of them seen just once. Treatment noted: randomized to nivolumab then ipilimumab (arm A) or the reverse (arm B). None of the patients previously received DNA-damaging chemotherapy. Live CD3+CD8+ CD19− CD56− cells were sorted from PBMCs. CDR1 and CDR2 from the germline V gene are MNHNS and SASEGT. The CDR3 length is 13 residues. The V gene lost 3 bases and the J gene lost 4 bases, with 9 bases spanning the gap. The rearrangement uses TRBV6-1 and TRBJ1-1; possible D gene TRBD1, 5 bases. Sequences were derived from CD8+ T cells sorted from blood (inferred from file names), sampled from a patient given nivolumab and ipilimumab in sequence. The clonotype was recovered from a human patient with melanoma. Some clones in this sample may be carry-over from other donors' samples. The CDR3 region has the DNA TGTGCCAGCAGTGAGAGCGGGGGCACTGAAGCTTTCTTT. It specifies CASSESGGTEAFF.